This is a list of T cell receptor beta chains from one sample in a study of blood T cell repertoires in COVID-19. Produced via immunoSEQ multiplex PCR; TCRdb's table is partial and in-frame only. Here the sample spans 61,000 or so clones, 70% to 85% being singletons. The sequenced material came from peripheral blood. These receptors came from an older woman with acute or convalescent COVID-19. The CDR3 runs from the conserved cysteine through the conserved F or W. The D gene is left open where the match is weak. Size is omitted from some rows. Given values are once, few, many or a class for expanded clones.

J: TRBJ1-5
V: TRBV21-1
D: .
size: .
CDR3: CASSPKGDQPQHF
DNA: TGTGCCAGCAGCCCGAAGGGGGATCAGCCCCAGCATTTT

J: TRBJ2-5
V: TRBV15
D: .
size: .
CDR3: CATSTERAQETQYF
DNA: TGTGCCACCAGCACCGAGAGGGCTCAAGAGACCCAGTACTTC

J: TRBJ1-2
V: TRBV7-2
D: TRBD1
size: .
CDR3: CASSLEAGQGRGYTF
DNA: TGTGCCAGCAGCTTAGAGGCGGGACAGGGTAGGGGCTACACCTTC

J: TRBJ1-2
V: TRBV19
D: TRBD1
size: .
CDR3: CASKPPRQGNGYTF
DNA: TGTGCCAGTAAACCCCCTCGACAGGGTAATGGCTACACCTTC

J: TRBJ1-6
V: TRBV2
D: .
size: .
CDR3: CASSGQGTNSPLHF
DNA: TGTGCCAGCAGTGGGCAGGGGACGAATTCACCCCTCCACTTT

J: TRBJ2-7
V: TRBV3-1/TRBV3-2
D: .
size: .
CDR3: CASSHPGGSSEQYF
DNA: TGTGCCAGCAGCCATCCTGGGGGGTCCAGCGAGCAGTACTTC

J: TRBJ1-6
V: TRBV4-3
D: .
size: once
CDR3: CASSQDLSPNSPLHF
DNA: TGCGCCAGCAGCCAAGATCTATCCCCTAATTCACCCCTCCACTTT

J: TRBJ2-5
V: TRBV2
D: .
size: .
CDR3: CASSIGTMGQETQYF
DNA: TGTGCCAGCAGTATTGGGACAATGGGCCAAGAGACCCAGTACTTC

J: TRBJ2-3
V: TRBV4-1
D: TRBD2
size: .
CDR3: CASSQALAASTDTQYF
DNA: TGCGCCAGCAGCCAGGCACTAGCGGCTAGCACAGATACGCAGTATTTT

J: TRBJ2-7
V: TRBV11-3
D: TRBD2
size: .
CDR3: CASSLIGGYRDEQYF
DNA: TGTGCCAGCAGCCTCATCGGGGGGTATAGAGACGAGCAGTACTTC

J: TRBJ1-6
V: TRBV9
D: .
size: .
CDR3: CASSVVQDSPLHF
DNA: TGTGCCAGCAGCGTAGTACAGGATTCACCCCTCCACTTT

J: TRBJ2-7
V: TRBV6-5
D: TRBD2
size: .
CDR3: CASSFNWGGPHEQYF
DNA: TGTGCCAGCAGTTTCAATTGGGGGGGTCCACACGAGCAGTACTTC

J: TRBJ2-5
V: TRBV30
D: .
size: .
CDR3: CAWARDTLWTQYF
DNA: TGTGCCTGGGCAAGGGACACTTTGTGGACCCAGTACTTC

J: TRBJ2-5
V: TRBV10-3
D: TRBD1
size: .
CDR3: CALMRGQGAEETQYF
DNA: TGTGCCTTGATGAGAGGGCAGGGGGCGGAAGAGACCCAGTACTTC

J: TRBJ2-2
V: TRBV11-2
D: TRBD1
size: .
CDR3: CASAGGHTGELFF
DNA: TGTGCCAGCGCAGGGGGCCATACCGGGGAGCTGTTTTTT

J: TRBJ1-2
V: TRBV24-1
D: TRBD1
size: .
CDR3: CATSETGGVGYTF
DNA: TGTGCCACCAGTGAAACAGGGGGTGTCGGCTACACCTTC

J: TRBJ2-3
V: TRBV10-1
D: .
size: few
CDR3: CASSDSQTRTDTQYF
DNA: TGCGCCAGCAGTGATAGCCAGACTCGCACAGATACGCAGTATTTT

J: TRBJ2-5
V: TRBV2
D: .
size: .
CDR3: CASSESEEETQYF
DNA: TGTGCCAGCAGTGAATCCGAGGAAGAGACCCAGTACTTC

J: TRBJ1-2
V: TRBV6-2/TRBV6-3
D: TRBD1
size: .
CDR3: CASSASTGADYGYTF
DNA: TGTGCCAGCAGTGCTTCAACAGGGGCTGACTATGGCTACACCTTC

J: TRBJ1-2
V: TRBV11-2
D: .
size: .
CDR3: CASSLLAAGTYGYTF
DNA: TGTGCCAGCAGCTTATTAGCGGCAGGGACCTATGGCTACACCTTC

J: TRBJ1-2
V: TRBV6-5
D: TRBD1
size: .
CDR3: CASTSQGGSNYGYTF
DNA: TGTGCCAGCACCTCCCAAGGGGGCTCTAACTATGGCTACACCTTC

J: TRBJ1-3
V: TRBV2
D: .
size: .
CDR3: CASSENSLGLLSGNTIYF
DNA: TGTGCCAGCAGTGAAAATTCCCTGGGACTTCTCTCTGGAAACACCATATATTTT

J: TRBJ1-2
V: TRBV5-4
D: .
size: .
CDR3: CASSLGQSQGDYGYTF
DNA: TGTGCCAGCAGCTTGGGACAGTCTCAAGGCGACTATGGCTACACCTTC

J: TRBJ2-4
V: TRBV7-3
D: .
size: few
CDR3: CASSSKRSGSGYF
DNA: TGTGCCAGCAGCTCCAAGCGAAGCGGGTCGGGGTACTTC

J: TRBJ1-5
V: TRBV2
D: .
size: .
CDR3: CASKMGGAGHQHF
DNA: TGTGCCAGCAAAATGGGGGGGGCCGGGCACCAGCATTTT

J: TRBJ1-5
V: TRBV21-1
D: .
size: .
CDR3: CASSEGIRTGGHYSNQPQHF
DNA: TGTGCCAGCAGCGAAGGGATCAGGACAGGGGGCCACTATAGCAATCAGCCCCAGCATTTT

J: TRBJ2-5
V: TRBV7-2
D: TRBD2
size: .
CDR3: CASSLGAGGRETQYF
DNA: TGTGCCAGCAGCTTAGGAGCGGGGGGCAGGGAGACCCAGTACTTC

J: TRBJ1-2
V: TRBV5-1
D: TRBD1
size: .
CDR3: CASSFSGTGGENYGYTF
DNA: TGCGCCAGCAGCTTTTCCGGGACAGGGGGCGAGAACTATGGCTACACCTTC

J: TRBJ2-2
V: TRBV11-1
D: TRBD1
size: .
CDR3: CASSLGQGHTGELFF
DNA: TGTGCCAGCAGCTTAGGACAGGGACACACCGGGGAGCTGTTTTTT

J: TRBJ1-2
V: TRBV19
D: TRBD1
size: .
CDR3: CASSIGQGELGYTF
DNA: TGTGCCAGTAGTATTGGACAGGGGGAGCTCGGCTACACCTTC

J: TRBJ1-1
V: TRBV3-1/TRBV3-2
D: .
size: few
CDR3: CASSQSGQMNTEAFF
DNA: TGTGCCAGCAGCCAAAGCGGACAGATGAACACTGAAGCTTTCTTT

J: TRBJ2-7
V: TRBV7-8
D: TRBD1
size: .
CDR3: CASSLEGATTSYEQYF
DNA: TGTGCCAGCAGCTTAGAGGGGGCTACGACCTCCTACGAGCAGTACTTC

J: TRBJ2-3
V: TRBV19
D: .
size: few
CDR3: CASKLAAISTDTQYF
DNA: TGTGCCAGTAAGTTAGCGGCCATAAGCACAGATACGCAGTATTTT

J: TRBJ2-2
V: TRBV5-1
D: TRBD2
size: few
CDR3: CASSSAGANGELFF
DNA: TGCGCCAGCAGCTCAGCGGGGGCGAACGGGGAGCTGTTTTTT

J: TRBJ2-5
V: TRBV5-1
D: TRBD2
size: .
CDR3: CASSPGLAGKQETQYF
DNA: TGCGCCAGCAGCCCTGGACTAGCGGGGAAACAAGAGACCCAGTACTTC

J: TRBJ1-5
V: TRBV5-4
D: TRBD1
size: few
CDR3: CASSLGTGGNQPQHF
DNA: TGTGCCAGCAGCTTGGGGACAGGGGGCAATCAGCCCCAGCATTTT

J: TRBJ1-3
V: TRBV7-8
D: TRBD1
size: .
CDR3: CASSFNRGSGNTIYF
DNA: TGTGCCAGCAGCTTCAACAGGGGCTCTGGAAACACCATATATTTT

J: TRBJ1-2
V: TRBV5-4
D: .
size: .
CDR3: CASSLIGTASYTF
DNA: TGTGCCAGCAGCTTGATTGGCACAGCTAGCTACACCTTC

J: TRBJ2-2
V: TRBV2
D: .
size: .
CDR3: CASTLGGTGELFF
DNA: TGTGCCAGCACCCTAGGGGGCACCGGGGAGCTGTTTTTT

J: TRBJ1-2
V: TRBV7-3
D: TRBD1
size: .
CDR3: CASSLGGGVGYTF
DNA: TGTGCCAGCAGCTTAGGAGGGGGCGTTGGATACACCTTC

J: TRBJ1-5
V: TRBV15
D: .
size: .
CDR3: CATSRDNLSNQPQHF
DNA: TGTGCCACCAGCAGAGACAACCTAAGCAATCAGCCCCAGCATTTT

J: TRBJ2-1
V: TRBV7-2
D: .
size: once
CDR3: CASSLGGGGNEQFF
DNA: TGTGCCAGCAGCTTAGGGGGGGGCGGCAATGAGCAGTTCTTC

J: TRBJ2-7
V: TRBV18
D: .
size: .
CDR3: CASSLGQIYEQYF
DNA: TGTGCCAGCTCACTGGGCCAAATCTACGAGCAGTACTTC

J: TRBJ1-2
V: TRBV6-5
D: .
size: .
CDR3: CASSSNTRSGYTF
DNA: TGTGCCAGCAGCTCTAACACAAGGAGCGGCTACACCTTC

J: TRBJ1-3
V: TRBV7-7
D: TRBD1
size: .
CDR3: CASSPTGTLNTIYF
DNA: TGTGCCAGCAGTCCGACAGGGACTTTAAACACCATATATTTT